These 14 T cell receptor beta chains originate from one sample sequenced in a study of blood T cell repertoires in COVID-19. The assay was immunoSEQ multiplex PCR, and TCRdb's table has in-frame clones only and misses some. The profile shows around 300,000 clones, approximately 89% of them singletons. The sample comprised peripheral blood. The receptors were sampled from a woman aged 25 to 45 with COVID-19, enrolled during active disease.

The gene calls are TRBV2 and TRBJ1-2, with D uncertain. V lost 7 bases to trimming and J lost 2 bases, with 17 bases between them. The CDR3 loop spans 15 amino acids. The germline CDR1 and CDR2 sequences are SNHLY and FYNNEI. The CDR3 DNA sequence: TGTGCCAGCATTCTCCCGGTGCCGAGCAACTATGGCTACACCTTC. Translation gives CASILPVPSNYGYTF.

The chain combines TRBV19 with TRBJ2-7, with TRBD1 matching over 11 bases. The CDR3 contains 15 residues. Germline V CDR1 and CDR2: LNHDA, SQIVND (reference sequence). The trim removed 3 bases at V and 3 bases at J, leaving 4 bases unmatched. The CDR3 nucleotides read TGTGCCAGTAGTATCGGGGGGACAGGGGGCTACGAGCAGTACTTC. Protein product: CASSIGGTGGYEQYF.

The V gene is TRBV28, the J gene TRBJ1-2, with 9 bases aligning to TRBD1. The CDR3 spans 15 residues. CDR1 MDHEN and CDR2 SYDVKM come from the germline V gene. The V gene end was trimmed by 5 bases and the J gene end by 3 bases; junction bases not matched to a gene: 7. CDR3 in DNA: TGTGCCAGCAGTACCCAAACAGGGGGCTACTATGGCTACACCTTC. Translation gives CASSTQTGGYYGYTF.

This clone was counted a single time. V gene TRBV9 combines with J gene TRBJ2-3; no definite D call. The CDR3 is 14 amino acids. The germline V gene has CDR1 SGDLS and CDR2 YYNGEE. Trimming left V 1 base short and J 2 bases short, with 8 bases between. CDR3 nucleotide sequence: TGTGCCAGCAGCGTATCTCTTAACACAGATACGCAGTATTTT. Translated: CASSVSLNTDTQYF.

The chain joins TRBV7-8 to TRBJ2-2, with 7 bases that match TRBD1. CDR1 SGHVS and CDR2 FQNEAQ come from the germline V gene. Trimming cost V 3 bases and J 6 bases; bases outside gene matches: 7. CDR3 length: 15 amino acids. CDR3 sequence reads: CASSFRDSRSGELFF. DNA for the CDR3: TGTGCCAGCAGCTTCCGGGACAGTAGGTCCGGGGAGCTGTTTTTT.

The chain is built from TRBV10-3 and TRBJ2-2, with no clear D. Trimming shortened V by 5 bases and J by 5 bases, and 6 bases separated the two germline ends. The germline gives CDR1 ENHRY, CDR2 SYGVKD. The CDR3 totals 12 residues. The CDR3 nucleotides read TGTGCCATCAGTTCCCAAACCGGGGAGCTGTTTTTT. It encodes CAISSQTGELFF.

The chain links TRBV7-9 to TRBJ2-5; D is perhaps TRBD1 (5 bases). Per germline, CDR1 SEHNR and CDR2 FQNEAQ (reference sequence). This CDR3 is 15 amino acids long. Trimming took off 1 base at V and 5 bases at J, with 14 bases between the two ends. CDR3 DNA sequence: TGTGCCAGCAGCTTAGAGGCAGGGTCGTGGGAGACCCAGTACTTC. Translation gives CASSLEAGSWETQYF.

This chain links TRBV18 with TRBJ1-6, with unresolved D. Germline values: CDR1 KGHSH, CDR2 LQKENI. The CDR3 loop spans 18 amino acids. Trimming stripped 1 base from V and 1 base from J, with 14 bases between. The DNA for the CDR3 is TGTGCCAGCTCACCACTTGACTCGAGCGTGTCCTATAATTCACCCCTCCACTTT. The encoded protein is CASSPLDSSVSYNSPLHF. The variable domain in full, with the rest retrieved from reference TRBV18 and TRBJ1-6, is NAGVMQNPRHLVRRRGQEARLRCSPMKGHSHVYWYRQLPEEGLKFMVYLQKENIIDESGMPKERFSAEFPKEGPSILRIQQVVRGDSAAYFCASSPLDSSVSYNSPLHFGNGTRLTVT.

The chain uses TRBV6-5 and TRBJ2-7; D gene ambiguous. Trimming took off 6 bases at V and 2 bases at J, with 11 bases between the two ends. CDR1 and CDR2 from the germline V gene are MNHEY and SVGAGI. This CDR3 has 13 residues. The CDR3, as DNA: TGTGCCAGCAGCCCGACAACCACCTACGAGCAGTACGTC. Amino acid sequence: CASSPTTTYEQYV.

The chain is built from TRBV18 and TRBJ2-2; 7 nucleotides line up with TRBD2. Trimming removed 3 bases from V and 5 bases from J; junction bases left unmatched: 3. CDR3 length equals 14 residues. Looked up from germline, CDR1 is KGHSH and CDR2 is LQKENI. CDR3: CASSPGAGTGELFF. The CDR3 nucleotides are TGTGCCAGCTCACCTGGAGCGGGGACCGGGGAGCTGTTTTTT.

This clone was counted once. The genes are TRBV6-2 or TRBV6-3 and TRBJ2-5, with D tentatively TRBD2 (5 bases). The CDR3 is made up of 15 amino acids. From germline, CDR1 is MNHEY and CDR2 SVGEGT. Trimming removed 4 bases at V and 1 base at J, with 13 bases between. The CDR3 loop reads CASSLLRGLQETQYF. The CDR3 coding sequence is TGTGCCAGCAGTTTACTTCGAGGGCTCCAAGAGACCCAGTACTTC.

V is TRBV28 and J is TRBJ1-3, with TRBD1 matching 7 bases. The CDR3 is 15 residues long. Trimming cost V 6 bases and J 4 bases; bases outside gene matches: 9. Germline assignment: CDR1 MDHEN and CDR2 SYDVKM. The CDR3 coding sequence is TGTGCCAGCAGGCCCGACAGGGTGCGGGGAAACACCATATATTTT. Translating it yields CASRPDRVRGNTIYF. Together with reference TRBV28 and TRBJ1-3, the CDR3 gives the full variable domain: DVKVTQSSRYLVKRTGEKVFLECVQDMDHENMFWYRQDPGLGLRLIYFSYDVKMKEKGDIPEGYSVSREKKERFSLILESASTNQTSMYLCASRPDRVRGNTIYFGEGSWLTVV.

The V call is TRBV28, the J call TRBJ1-2; D ambiguous. CDR3 length: 12 residues. With 5 bases removed from V and 3 bases from J, the gap between germline ends came to 7 bases. Germline V gives CDR1 MDHEN, CDR2 SYDVKM. The CDR3 sequence is CASSINHYGYTF. The DNA of the CDR3 is TGTGCCAGCAGTATTAATCACTATGGCTACACCTTC.

CDR3 nucleotides: TGCAGCGTTGATTCGCGGTCCGGGACAGGGTCTCGGGATGGCTACACCTTC. Translating gives CSVDSRSGTGSRDGYTF. This chain links TRBV29-1 with TRBJ1-2; 9 nucleotides align to TRBD1. The CDR3 has 17 amino acids. J was trimmed by 6 bases and V by 3 bases; bases with no gene match: 17. Looked up from germline, CDR1 is SQVTM and CDR2 is ANQGSEA.